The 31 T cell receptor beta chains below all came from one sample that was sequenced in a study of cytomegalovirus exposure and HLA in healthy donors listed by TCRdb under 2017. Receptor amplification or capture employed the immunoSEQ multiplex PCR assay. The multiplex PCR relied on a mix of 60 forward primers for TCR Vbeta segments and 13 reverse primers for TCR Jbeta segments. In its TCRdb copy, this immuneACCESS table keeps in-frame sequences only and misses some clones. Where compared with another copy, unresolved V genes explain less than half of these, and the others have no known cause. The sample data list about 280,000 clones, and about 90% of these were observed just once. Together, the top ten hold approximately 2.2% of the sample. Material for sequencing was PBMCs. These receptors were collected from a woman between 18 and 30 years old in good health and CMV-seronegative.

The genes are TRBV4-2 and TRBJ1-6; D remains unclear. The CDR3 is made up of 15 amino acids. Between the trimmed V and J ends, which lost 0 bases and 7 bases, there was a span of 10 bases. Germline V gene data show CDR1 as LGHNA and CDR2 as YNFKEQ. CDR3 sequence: CASSQEGSGNSPLHF. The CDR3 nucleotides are TGTGCCAGCAGCCAAGAAGGCTCGGGGAATTCACCCCTCCACTTT.

CDR3 sequence: CASSWLRGSANEKLFF. The DNA for the CDR3 is TGTGCCAGCAGTTGGCTTCGCGGGTCAGCTAATGAAAAACTGTTTTTT. This rearrangement joins TRBV6-5 to TRBJ1-4; D remains ambiguous. V was trimmed by 4 bases and J by 3 bases, leaving 15 bases between them. Looked up from germline, CDR1 is MNHEY and CDR2 is SVGAGI. The CDR3 covers 16 residues.

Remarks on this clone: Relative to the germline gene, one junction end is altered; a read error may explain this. The CDR3 sequence is CASSLSLGVSEQYF. The CDR3 DNA is TGTGCTAGCAGCTTATCGCTCGGGGTCTCCGAGCAGTACTTC. The J gene is TRBJ2-7, the V gene TRBV7-7; tentatively, D is TRBD2 (5 bases). Germline V lookup: CDR1 SSHAT, CDR2 FNYEAQ (reference sequence). The CDR3 sequence is 14 residues long.

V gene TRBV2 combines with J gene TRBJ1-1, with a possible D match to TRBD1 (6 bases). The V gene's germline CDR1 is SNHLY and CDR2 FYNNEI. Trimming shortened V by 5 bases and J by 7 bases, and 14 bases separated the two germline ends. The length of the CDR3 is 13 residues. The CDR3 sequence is CASSLILGGEAFF. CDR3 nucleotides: TGTGCCAGCAGTCTAATATTAGGGGGTGAAGCTTTCTTT.

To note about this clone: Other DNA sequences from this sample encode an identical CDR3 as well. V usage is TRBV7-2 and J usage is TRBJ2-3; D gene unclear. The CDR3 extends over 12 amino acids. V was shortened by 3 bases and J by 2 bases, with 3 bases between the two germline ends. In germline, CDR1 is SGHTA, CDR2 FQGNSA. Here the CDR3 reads CASSLYTDTQYF. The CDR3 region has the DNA TGTGCCAGCAGCTTGTACACAGATACGCAGTATTTT.

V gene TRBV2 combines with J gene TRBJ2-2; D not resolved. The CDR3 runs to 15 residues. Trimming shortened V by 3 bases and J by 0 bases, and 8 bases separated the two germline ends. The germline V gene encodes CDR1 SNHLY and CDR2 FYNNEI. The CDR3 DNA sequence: TGTGCCAGCAGTGACGAGATAGCGAACACCGGGGAGCTGTTTTTT. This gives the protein CASSDEIANTGELFF.

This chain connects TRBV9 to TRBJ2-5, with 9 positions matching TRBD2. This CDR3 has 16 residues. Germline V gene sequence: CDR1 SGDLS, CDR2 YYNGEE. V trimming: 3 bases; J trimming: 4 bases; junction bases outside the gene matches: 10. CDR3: CASSGVSGGLGETQYF. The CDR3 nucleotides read TGTGCCAGCAGCGGCGTAAGCGGGGGGTTGGGAGAGACCCAGTACTTC.

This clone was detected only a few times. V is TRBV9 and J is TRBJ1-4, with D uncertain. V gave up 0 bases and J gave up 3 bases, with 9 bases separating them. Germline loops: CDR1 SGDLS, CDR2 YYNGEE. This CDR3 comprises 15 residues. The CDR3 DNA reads TGTGCCAGCAGCGTAGAGCATACAGCTAATGAAAAACTGTTTTTT. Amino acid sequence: CASSVEHTANEKLFF.

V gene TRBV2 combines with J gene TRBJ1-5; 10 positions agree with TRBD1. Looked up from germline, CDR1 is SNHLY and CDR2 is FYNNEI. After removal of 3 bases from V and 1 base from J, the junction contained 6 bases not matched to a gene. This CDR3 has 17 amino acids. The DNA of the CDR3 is TGTGCCAGCAGTGACTTCCGGACAGGGGGGAGCAATCAGCCCCAGCATTTT. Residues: CASSDFRTGGSNQPQHF.

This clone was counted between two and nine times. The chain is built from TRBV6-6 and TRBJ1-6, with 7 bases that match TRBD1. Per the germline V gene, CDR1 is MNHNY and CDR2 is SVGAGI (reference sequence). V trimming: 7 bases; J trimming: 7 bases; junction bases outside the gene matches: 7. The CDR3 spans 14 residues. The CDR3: CASKEGTENSPLHF. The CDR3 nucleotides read TGTGCCAGCAAGGAAGGGACAGAGAATTCACCCCTCCACTTT.

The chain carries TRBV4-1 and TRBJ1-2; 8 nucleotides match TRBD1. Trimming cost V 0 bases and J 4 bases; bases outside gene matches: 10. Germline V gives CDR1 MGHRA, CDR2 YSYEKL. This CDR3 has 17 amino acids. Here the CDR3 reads CASSQESLGQGSYGYTF. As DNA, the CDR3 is TGCGCCAGCAGCCAAGAAAGTCTCGGACAGGGATCCTATGGCTACACCTTC.

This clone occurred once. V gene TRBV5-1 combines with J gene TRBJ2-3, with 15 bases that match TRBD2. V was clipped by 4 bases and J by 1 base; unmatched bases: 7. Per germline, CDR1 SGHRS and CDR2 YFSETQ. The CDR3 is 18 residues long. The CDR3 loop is CASSDGLAGGRGTDTQYF. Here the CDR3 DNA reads TGCGCCAGCAGCGACGGACTAGCGGGGGGGCGGGGCACAGATACGCAGTATTTT.

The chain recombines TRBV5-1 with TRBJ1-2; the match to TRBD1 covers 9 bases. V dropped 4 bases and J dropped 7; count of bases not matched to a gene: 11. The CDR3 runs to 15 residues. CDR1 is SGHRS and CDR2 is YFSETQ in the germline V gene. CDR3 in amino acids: CASSTAGTGRSGYTF. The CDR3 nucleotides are TGCGCCAGCAGCACGGCAGGGACAGGGAGGTCTGGCTACACCTTC.

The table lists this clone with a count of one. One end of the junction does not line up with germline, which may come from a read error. The CDR3 reads CASSGSPRTSGLNF. The CDR3 DNA is TGTGCCAGCAGCGGTAGCCCCAGGACTAGCGGGCTCAATTTT. This chain connects TRBV7-2 to TRBJ2-3; 11 nucleotides line up with TRBD2. The CDR3 has 14 residues. Germline CDR1 SGHTA, CDR2 FQGNSA.

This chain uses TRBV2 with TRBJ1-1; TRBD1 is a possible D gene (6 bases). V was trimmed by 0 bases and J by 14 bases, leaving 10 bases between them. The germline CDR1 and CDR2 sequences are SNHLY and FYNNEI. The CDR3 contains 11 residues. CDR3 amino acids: CASSEAHREFF. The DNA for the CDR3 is TGTGCCAGCAGTGAAGCCCACAGGGAATTCTTT.

As DNA, the CDR3 is TGTGCCACCAGCAGAGATGGACAGGTGACCTACGAGCAGTACTTC. Protein: CATSRDGQVTYEQYF. The genes are TRBV15 and TRBJ2-7, with 7 nucleotides matching TRBD1. Germline V lookup: CDR1 LNHNV, CDR2 YYDKDF (reference sequence). The CDR3 runs 15 residues. V was pared by 0 bases and J by 2 bases, with 4 bases of the junction left unmatched.

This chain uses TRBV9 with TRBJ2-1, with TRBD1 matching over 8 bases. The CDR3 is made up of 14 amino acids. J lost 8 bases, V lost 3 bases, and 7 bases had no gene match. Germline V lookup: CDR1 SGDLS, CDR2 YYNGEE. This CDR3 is CASSEDRAYDEQFF. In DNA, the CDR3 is TGTGCCAGCAGCGAGGACAGGGCTTATGATGAGCAGTTCTTC.

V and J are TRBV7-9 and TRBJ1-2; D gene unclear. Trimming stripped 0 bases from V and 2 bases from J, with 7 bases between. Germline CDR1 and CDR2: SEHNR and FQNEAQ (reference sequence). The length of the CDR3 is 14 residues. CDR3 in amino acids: CASSLALENYGYTF. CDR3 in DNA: TGTGCCAGCAGCTTAGCGCTAGAAAACTATGGCTACACCTTC.

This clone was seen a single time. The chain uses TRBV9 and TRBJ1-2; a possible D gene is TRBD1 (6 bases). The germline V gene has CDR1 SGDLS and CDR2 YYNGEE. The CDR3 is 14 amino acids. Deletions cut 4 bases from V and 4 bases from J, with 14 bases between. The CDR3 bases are TGTGCCAGCAGCCGGGGCAGGGGCCCCTATGGCTACACCTTC. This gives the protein CASSRGRGPYGYTF.

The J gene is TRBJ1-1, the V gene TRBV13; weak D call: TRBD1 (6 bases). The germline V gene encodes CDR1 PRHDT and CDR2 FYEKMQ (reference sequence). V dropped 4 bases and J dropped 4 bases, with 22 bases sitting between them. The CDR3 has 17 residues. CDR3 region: CASSSAGTVLGGTEAFF. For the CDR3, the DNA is TGTGCCAGCAGCTCCGCTGGGACCGTATTAGGGGGCACTGAAGCTTTCTTT.

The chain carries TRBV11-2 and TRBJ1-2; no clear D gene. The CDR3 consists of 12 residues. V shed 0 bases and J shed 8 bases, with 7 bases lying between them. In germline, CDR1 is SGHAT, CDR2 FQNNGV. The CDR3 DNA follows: TGTGCCAGCAGCTTAGAAACATGGGGCTACACCTTC. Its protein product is CASSLETWGYTF.

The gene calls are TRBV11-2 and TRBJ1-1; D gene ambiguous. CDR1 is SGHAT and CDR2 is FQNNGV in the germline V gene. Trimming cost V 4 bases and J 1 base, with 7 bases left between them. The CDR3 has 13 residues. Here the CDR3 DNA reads TGTGCCAGCAGCTGGAGTGGGAACACTGAAGCTTTCTTT. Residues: CASSWSGNTEAFF.

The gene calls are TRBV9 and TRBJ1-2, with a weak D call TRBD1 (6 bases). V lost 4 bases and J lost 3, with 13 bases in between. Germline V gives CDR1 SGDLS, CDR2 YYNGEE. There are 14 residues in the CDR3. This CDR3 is CASSRLTGDYGYTF. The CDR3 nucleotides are TGTGCCAGCAGCCGCTTGACAGGAGACTATGGCTACACCTTC.

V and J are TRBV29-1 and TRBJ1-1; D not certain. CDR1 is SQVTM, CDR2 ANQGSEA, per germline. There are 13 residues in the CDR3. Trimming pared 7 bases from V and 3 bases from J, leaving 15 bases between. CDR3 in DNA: TGCAGCGCTGTAGAGCAGTTGGACACTGAAGCTTTCTTT. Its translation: CSAVEQLDTEAFF.

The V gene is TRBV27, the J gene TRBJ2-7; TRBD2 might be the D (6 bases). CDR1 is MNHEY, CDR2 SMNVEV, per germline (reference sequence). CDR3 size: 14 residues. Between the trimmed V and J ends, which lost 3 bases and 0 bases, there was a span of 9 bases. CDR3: CASSLFSGSYEQYF. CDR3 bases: TGTGCCAGCAGTTTGTTTAGCGGCTCCTACGAGCAGTACTTC.

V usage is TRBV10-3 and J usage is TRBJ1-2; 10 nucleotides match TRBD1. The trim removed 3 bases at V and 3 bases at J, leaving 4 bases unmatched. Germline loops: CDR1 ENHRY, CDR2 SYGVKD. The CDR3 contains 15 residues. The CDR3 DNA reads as TGTGCCATCAGTGACCCCGGGACAGGGGACTATGGCTACACCTTC. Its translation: CAISDPGTGDYGYTF.

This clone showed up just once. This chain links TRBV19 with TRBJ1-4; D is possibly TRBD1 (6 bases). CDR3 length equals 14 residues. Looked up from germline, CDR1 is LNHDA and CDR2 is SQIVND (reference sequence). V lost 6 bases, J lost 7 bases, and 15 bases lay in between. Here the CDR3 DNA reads TGTGCCAGTAGGCCCTCGGGGGGCGGTGAAAAACTGTTTTTT. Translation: CASRPSGGGEKLFF.

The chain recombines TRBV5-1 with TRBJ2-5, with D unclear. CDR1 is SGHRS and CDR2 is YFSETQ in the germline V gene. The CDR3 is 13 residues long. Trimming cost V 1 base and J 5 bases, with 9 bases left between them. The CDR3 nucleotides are TGCGCCAGCAGCTTGTTTGCGGCGGAGACCCAGTACTTC. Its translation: CASSLFAAETQYF.

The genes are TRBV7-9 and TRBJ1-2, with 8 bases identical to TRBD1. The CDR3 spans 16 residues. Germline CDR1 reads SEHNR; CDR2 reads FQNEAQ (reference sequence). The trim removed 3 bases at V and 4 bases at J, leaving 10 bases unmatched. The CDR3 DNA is TGTGCCAGCAGCTTGCTTCTAACAGGGGGTATCTATGGCTACACCTTC. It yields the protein CASSLLLTGGIYGYTF.

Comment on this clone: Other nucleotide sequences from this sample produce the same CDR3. The DNA for the CDR3 is TGTGCCAGCAGCTTGACAGGAACCTCTCTCCTTACCACTGAAGCTTTCTTT. Translating it yields CASSLTGTSLLTTEAFF. The chain couples TRBV7-9 to TRBJ1-1, with D tentatively TRBD1 (6 bases). The CDR3 has 17 residues. Trimming pared 3 bases from V and 4 bases from J, leaving 21 bases between. The germline gives CDR1 SEHNR, CDR2 FQNEAQ (reference sequence).

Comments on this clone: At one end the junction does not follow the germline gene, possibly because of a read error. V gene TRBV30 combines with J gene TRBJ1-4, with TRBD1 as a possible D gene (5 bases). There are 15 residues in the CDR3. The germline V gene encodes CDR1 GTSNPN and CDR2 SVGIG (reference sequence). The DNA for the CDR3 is TGTGCTTGGAGTGTACAGGACCCAGAAGATGAAAAACTGTTTTTT. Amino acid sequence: CAWSVQDPEDEKLFF.